Following are 2 T cell receptor beta chains from one sample sequenced in a study of blood T cell repertoires in COVID-19. Using immunoSEQ multiplex PCR, the repertoire was profiled, and TCRdb retains in-frame clones only, with some absent. The repertoire has almost 40,000 clones, 85% of them found once; the top ten carry about 4.2%. Source material: peripheral blood. Receptor source: a man aged 55 to 70 with acute or convalescent COVID-19.

The chain employs TRBV5-1 and TRBJ2-5; D is perhaps TRBD1 (7 bases). Looked up from germline, CDR1 is SGHRS and CDR2 is YFSETQ. This CDR3 contains 15 residues. The V end lost 4 bases, the J end lost 5 bases, and 18 bases lay between the germline ends. The CDR3 region has the DNA TGCGCCAGCAGCGTGGAGGGGGCGCGTAGGGAGACCCAGTACTTC. It translates to CASSVEGARRETQYF.

The chain joins TRBV25-1 to TRBJ2-1; TRBD2 matches 7 bases. With V trimmed by 9 bases and J by 8 bases, 7 bases remained unmatched. The CDR3 is 12 amino acids. Germline CDR1 reads MGHDK; CDR2 reads SYGVNS. CDR3 loop: CASPGLQYEQFF. The DNA of the CDR3 is TGTGCCAGTCCGGGACTACAGTATGAGCAGTTCTTC.